This T cell receptor beta chain was documented in a study of cytomegalovirus exposure and HLA in healthy donors. Across the study: A later analysis reported the roughly 130 validation repertoires used the same platform as the approximately 650 first-cohort repertoires.

The donors were in the roughly 120-subject validation cohort, distinct from the roughly 700-subject first cohort. Study results and limitations: As confirmed in vitro, three CMV-associated chains were specific for CMV antigens. The study flagged 150 to 200 TCR beta chains as cytomegalovirus-associated.

With regard to this clone: The antigen remains undetermined.

CDR3 length: 14 residues. V lost 1 base to trimming and J lost 6 bases, with 13 bases between them. Per germline, CDR1 GTSNPN and CDR2 SVGIG (reference sequence). The data were produced by immunoSEQ multiplex PCR, yet TCRdb's version contains in-frame clones alone and is incomplete. The sample yields 150,000 or so clones, 89% seen once. Material for sequencing was PBMCs. The source of this sequence is a woman in her late teens or twenties in good health and CMV-seropositive. This rearrangement joins TRBV30 to TRBJ1-5; TRBD1 might be the D (5 bases). This CDR3 reads CAWSAPGGSQPQHF. Written as DNA, the CDR3 is TGTGCCTGGAGTGCCCCGGGGGGAAGTCAGCCCCAGCATTTT. The complete variable domain, with remaining parts taken from reference TRBV30 and TRBJ1-5, reads SQTIHQWPATLVQPVGSPLSLECTVEGTSNPNLYWYRQAAGRGLQLLFYSVGIGQISSEVPQNLSASRPQDRQFILSSKKLLLSDSGFYLCAWSAPGGSQPQHFGDGTRLSIL.